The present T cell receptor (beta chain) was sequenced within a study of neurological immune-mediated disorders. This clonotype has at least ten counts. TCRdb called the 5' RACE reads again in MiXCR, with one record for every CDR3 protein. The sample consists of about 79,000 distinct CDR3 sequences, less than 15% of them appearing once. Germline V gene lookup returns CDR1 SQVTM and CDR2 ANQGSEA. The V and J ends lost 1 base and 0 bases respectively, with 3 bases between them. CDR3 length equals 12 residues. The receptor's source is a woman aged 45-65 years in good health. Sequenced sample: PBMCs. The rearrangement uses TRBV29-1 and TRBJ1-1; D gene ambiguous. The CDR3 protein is CSVEGVNTEAFF. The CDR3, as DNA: TGCAGCGTTGAAGGGGTGAACACTGAAGCTTTCTTT.